The entry below describes one TCR beta chain. This sample stems from a study of technical replicates of blood from a few donors. Method: immunoSEQ multiplex PCR; TCRdb's copy keeps in-frame clones and lacks some. The sample has about 94,000 clones, 90% to 96% seen once. The CDR3 spans 15 residues. Germline V gives CDR1 MNHNS, CDR2 SASEGT. V shed 2 bases, J shed 3 bases, and the junction held 3 bases outside the gene matches. What was sequenced was T cells isolated from PBMCs. This TCR derives from a human donor in good health. This sequence joins TRBV6-1 and TRBJ1-4; 7 nucleotides agree with TRBD1. The CDR3 coding sequence is TGTGCCAGCAGTGAACTACAGGGGCCTAATGAAAAACTGTTTTTT. Protein: CASSELQGPNEKLFF.